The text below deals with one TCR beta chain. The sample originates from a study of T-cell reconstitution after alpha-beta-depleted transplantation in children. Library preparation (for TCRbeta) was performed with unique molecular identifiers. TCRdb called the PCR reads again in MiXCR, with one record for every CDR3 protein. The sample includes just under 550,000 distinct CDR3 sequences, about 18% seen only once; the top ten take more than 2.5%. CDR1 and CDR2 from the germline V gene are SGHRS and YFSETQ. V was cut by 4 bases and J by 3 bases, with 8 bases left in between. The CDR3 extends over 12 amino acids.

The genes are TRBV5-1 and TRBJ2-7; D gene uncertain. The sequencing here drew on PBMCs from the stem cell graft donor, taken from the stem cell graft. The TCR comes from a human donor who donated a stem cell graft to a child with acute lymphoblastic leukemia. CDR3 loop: CASSTWGYEQYF. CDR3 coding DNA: TGCGCCAGCAGCACGTGGGGCTACGAGCAGTACTTC.